This TCR beta chain was recorded in a study of cytomegalovirus exposure and HLA in healthy donors. Study conclusions and caveats: The study recorded 164 TCR beta chains that were cytomegalovirus-associated.

Vbeta (60) and Jbeta (13) primers were used in the PCR. Generated by immunoSEQ multiplex PCR, the TCRdb table keeps only in-frame clones and is missing some. The table includes around 300,000 clones, about 75% detected once. Of note for this clone: The target antigen is unknown.

Germline CDR1 reads MGHRA; CDR2 reads YSYEKL. Trimming removed 10 bases from V and 1 base from J; junction bases left unmatched: 5. CDR3 size: 13 residues. The sequence was collected from a female donor in good health and CMV-seronegative. The sample was PBMCs. This chain joins TRBV4-1 and TRBJ2-3; the match to TRBD2 covers 7 bases. The CDR3 reads CATGGGGTDTQYF. CDR3 DNA: TGCGCCACCGGCGGGGGAGGCACAGATACGCAGTATTTT.